This T cell receptor (beta chain) was sequenced for a study of blood T cell repertoires in COVID-19. Assay: immunoSEQ multiplex PCR; the TCRdb copy retains only in-frame clones and omits some. In the table there are some 65,000 clones, approximately 79% of which are singletons. This clone occurred many times. The source is a woman aged 70-85 years with acute or convalescent COVID-19. Sequencing used peripheral blood.

CDR3: CASSVGVGGLQETQYF. The DNA of the CDR3 is TGTGCCAGCAGCGTAGGGGTGGGGGGTTTACAAGAGACCCAGTACTTC. The V and J genes are TRBV9 and TRBJ2-5; a possible D gene is TRBD2 (6 bases). Trimming removed 0 bases at V and 2 bases at J, with 14 bases between. CDR1 SGDLS and CDR2 YYNGEE come from the germline V gene. The CDR3 length is 16 residues.